This T cell receptor (beta chain) comes out of a study of CD8 T cells in Susac syndrome. RNA was extracted with the RNeasy kit, and a quantity of about 0.45 to 1 ug was reverse transcribed using random hexamers. A single record per CDR3 protein comes from TCRdb applying MiXCR to the immunoSEQ multiplex PCR reads. The sample has roughly 200,000 distinct CDR3 sequences, approximately 95% seen once. The source is a human donor in good health. The sequencing sample was made of CD4+ T cells from PBMCs.

The CDR3 DNA follows: TGTGCCAGCTCACCCCTAGCGGGAGCCGATACCCGAGGGAATGAGCAGTTCTTC. It is translated as CASSPLAGADTRGNEQFF. The chain carries TRBV18 and TRBJ2-1, with 10 bases that match TRBD2. This CDR3 contains 18 residues. Germline V CDR1 and CDR2: KGHSH, LQKENI. Trimming cost V 3 bases and J 7 bases; bases outside gene matches: 15.